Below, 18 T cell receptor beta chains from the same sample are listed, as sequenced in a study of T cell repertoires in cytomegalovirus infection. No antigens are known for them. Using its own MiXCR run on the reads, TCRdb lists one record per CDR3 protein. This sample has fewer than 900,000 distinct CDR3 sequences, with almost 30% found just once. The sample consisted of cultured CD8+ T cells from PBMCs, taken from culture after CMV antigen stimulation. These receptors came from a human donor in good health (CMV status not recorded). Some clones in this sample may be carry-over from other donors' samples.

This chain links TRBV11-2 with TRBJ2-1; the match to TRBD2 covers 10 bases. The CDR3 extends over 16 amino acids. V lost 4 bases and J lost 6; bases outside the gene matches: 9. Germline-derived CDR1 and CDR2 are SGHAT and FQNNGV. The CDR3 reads CASSSRAGGPSNEQFF. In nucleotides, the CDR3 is TGTGCCAGCAGCTCGAGAGCGGGGGGGCCTAGCAATGAGCAGTTCTTC.

In DNA form, the CDR3 reads TGTGCCAGCAGTTACTTTGAGCGGGGGGCCGTCTACAATGAGCAGTTCTTC. This codes for CASSYFERGAVYNEQFF. The chain links TRBV6-5 to TRBJ2-1, with 9 bases matching TRBD2. The CDR3 spans 17 residues. Trimming at V came to 1 base and at J to 3 bases, leaving 7 bases not matched to a gene. CDR1 is MNHEY and CDR2 is SVGAGI in the germline V gene.

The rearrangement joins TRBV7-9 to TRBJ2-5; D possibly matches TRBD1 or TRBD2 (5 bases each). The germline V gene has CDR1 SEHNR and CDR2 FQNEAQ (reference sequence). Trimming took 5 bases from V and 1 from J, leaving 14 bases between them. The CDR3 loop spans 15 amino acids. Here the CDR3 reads CASSRAGTVQETQYF. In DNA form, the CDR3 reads TGTGCCAGCAGCCGTGCAGGGACGGTCCAAGAGACCCAGTACTTC. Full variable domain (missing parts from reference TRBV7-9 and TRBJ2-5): DTGVSQNPRHKITKRGQNVTFRCDPISEHNRLYWYRQTLGQGPEFLTYFQNEAQLEKSRLLSDRFSAERPKGSFSTLEIQRTEQGDSAMYLCASSRAGTVQETQYFGPGTRLLVL.

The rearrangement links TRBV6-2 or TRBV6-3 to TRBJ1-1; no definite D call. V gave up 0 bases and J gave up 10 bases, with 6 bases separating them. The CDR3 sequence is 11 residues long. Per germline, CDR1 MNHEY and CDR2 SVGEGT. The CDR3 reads CASSYSKGAFF. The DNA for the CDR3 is TGTGCCAGCAGTTACTCGAAGGGAGCTTTCTTT.

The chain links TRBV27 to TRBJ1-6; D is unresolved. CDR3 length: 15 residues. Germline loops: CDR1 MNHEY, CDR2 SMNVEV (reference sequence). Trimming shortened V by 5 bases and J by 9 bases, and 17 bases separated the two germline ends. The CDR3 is CASSLLGDQGSPLHF. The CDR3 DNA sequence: TGTGCCAGCAGTCTTCTCGGAGATCAAGGTTCACCCCTCCACTTT.

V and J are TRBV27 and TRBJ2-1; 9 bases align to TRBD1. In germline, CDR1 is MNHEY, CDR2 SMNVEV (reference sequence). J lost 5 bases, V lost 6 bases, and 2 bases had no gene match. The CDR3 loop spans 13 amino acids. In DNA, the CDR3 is TGTGCCAGCAGCGGGGACAGGGACAATGAGCAGTTCTTC. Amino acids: CASSGDRDNEQFF.

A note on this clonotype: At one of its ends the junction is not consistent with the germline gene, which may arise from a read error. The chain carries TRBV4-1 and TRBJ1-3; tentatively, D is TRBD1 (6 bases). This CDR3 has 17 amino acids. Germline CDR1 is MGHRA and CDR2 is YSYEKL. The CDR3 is CASSQDQAGDSGNTIYF. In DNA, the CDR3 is TGTGCCAGCAGCCAAGATCAGGCAGGGGACTCTGGAAACACCATATATTTT.

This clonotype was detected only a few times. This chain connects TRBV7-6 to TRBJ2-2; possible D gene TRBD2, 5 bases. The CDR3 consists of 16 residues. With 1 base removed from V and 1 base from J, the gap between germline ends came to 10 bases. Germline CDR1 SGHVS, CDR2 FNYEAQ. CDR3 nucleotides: TGTGCCAGCAGCTTAGTCCGCGCGGGGAACACCGGGGAGCTGTTTTTT. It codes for CASSLVRAGNTGELFF.

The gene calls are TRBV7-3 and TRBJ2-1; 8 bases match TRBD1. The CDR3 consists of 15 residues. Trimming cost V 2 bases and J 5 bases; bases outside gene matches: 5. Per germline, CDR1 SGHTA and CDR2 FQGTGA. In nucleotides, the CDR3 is TGTGCCAGCAGCTTATTGGGACAGGCAAACAATGAGCAGTTCTTC. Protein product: CASSLLGQANNEQFF.

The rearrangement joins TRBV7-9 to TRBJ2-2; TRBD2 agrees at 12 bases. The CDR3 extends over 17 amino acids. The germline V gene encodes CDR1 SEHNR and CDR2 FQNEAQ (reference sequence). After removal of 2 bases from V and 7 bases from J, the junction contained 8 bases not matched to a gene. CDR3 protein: CASSLPSGGAAGGELFF. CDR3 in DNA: TGTGCCAGCAGCTTACCTAGCGGGGGGGCAGCCGGCGGGGAGCTGTTTTTT. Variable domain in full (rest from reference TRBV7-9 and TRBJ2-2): DTGVSQNPRHKITKRGQNVTFRCDPISEHNRLYWYRQTLGQGPEFLTYFQNEAQLEKSRLLSDRFSAERPKGSFSTLEIQRTEQGDSAMYLCASSLPSGGAAGGELFFGEGSRLTVL.

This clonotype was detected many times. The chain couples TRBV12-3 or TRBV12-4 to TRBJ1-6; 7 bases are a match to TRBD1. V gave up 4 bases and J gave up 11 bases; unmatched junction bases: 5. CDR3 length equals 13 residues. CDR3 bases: TGTGCCAGCAGTTCAGGGGGAGTGGCACCCCTCCACTTT. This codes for CASSSGGVAPLHF.

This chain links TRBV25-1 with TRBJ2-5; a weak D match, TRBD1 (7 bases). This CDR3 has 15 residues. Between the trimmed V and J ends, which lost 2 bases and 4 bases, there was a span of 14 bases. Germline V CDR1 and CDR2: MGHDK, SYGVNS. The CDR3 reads CASSEGPGGRETQYF. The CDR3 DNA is TGTGCCAGCAGTGAAGGGCCAGGGGGGAGAGAGACCCAGTACTTC.

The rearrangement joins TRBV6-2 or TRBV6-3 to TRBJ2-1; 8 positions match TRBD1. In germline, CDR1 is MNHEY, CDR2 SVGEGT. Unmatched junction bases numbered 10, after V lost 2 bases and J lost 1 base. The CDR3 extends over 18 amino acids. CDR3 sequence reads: CASSYGGVDRVSYNEQFF. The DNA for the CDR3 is TGTGCCAGCAGTTACGGGGGAGTGGACAGGGTTTCCTACAATGAGCAGTTCTTC.

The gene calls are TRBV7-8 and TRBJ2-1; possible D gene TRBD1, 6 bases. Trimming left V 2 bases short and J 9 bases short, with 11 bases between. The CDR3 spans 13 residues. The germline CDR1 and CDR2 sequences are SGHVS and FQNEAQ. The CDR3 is CASSLRKGVEQFF. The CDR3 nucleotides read TGTGCCAGCAGCTTAAGAAAGGGGGTTGAGCAGTTCTTC.

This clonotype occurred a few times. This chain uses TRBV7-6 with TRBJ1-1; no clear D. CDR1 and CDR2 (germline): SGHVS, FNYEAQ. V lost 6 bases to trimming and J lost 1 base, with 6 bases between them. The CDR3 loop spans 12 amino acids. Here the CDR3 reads CASRDENTEAFF. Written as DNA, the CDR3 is TGTGCCAGCAGGGACGAGAACACTGAAGCTTTCTTT.

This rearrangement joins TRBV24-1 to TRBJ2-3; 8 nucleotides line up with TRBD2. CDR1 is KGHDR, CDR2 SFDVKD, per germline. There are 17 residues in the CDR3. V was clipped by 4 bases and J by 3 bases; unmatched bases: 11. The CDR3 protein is CATSDPLSGGPTDTQYF. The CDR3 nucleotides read TGTGCCACCAGTGACCCCCTGTCGGGGGGGCCGACAGATACGCAGTATTTT.

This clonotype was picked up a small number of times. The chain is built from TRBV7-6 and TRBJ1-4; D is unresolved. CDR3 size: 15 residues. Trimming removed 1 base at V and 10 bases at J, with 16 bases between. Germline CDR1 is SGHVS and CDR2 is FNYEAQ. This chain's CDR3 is CASSLVLTGSRKLFF. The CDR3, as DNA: TGTGCCAGCAGCTTAGTATTAACGGGGTCGCGAAAACTGTTTTTT.

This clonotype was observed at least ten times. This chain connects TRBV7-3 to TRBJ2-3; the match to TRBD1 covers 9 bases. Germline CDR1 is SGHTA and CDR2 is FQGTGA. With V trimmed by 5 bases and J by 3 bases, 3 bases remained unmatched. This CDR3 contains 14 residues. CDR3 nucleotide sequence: TGTGCCAGCAGCAACAGGGGGCAAACAGATACGCAGTATTTT. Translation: CASSNRGQTDTQYF.